Listed here are 8 T cell receptor beta chains from one sample, sequenced in a study of OX40 agonist ivuxolimab in advanced cancers. The library relied on the immunoSEQ multiplex PCR assay. TCRdb provides this immuneACCESS table in a form limited to in-frame rearrangements. Some clones are lacking; in checked studies, under half of them reflect an unresolved V gene, and why the rest are absent is not known. The sample yields 90,000 or so clones; roughly 89% were counted once. The leading ten clones occupy approximately 0.35% of the sample. This specimen was CD4+ or CD8+ T cells sorted from blood, taken in a trial of the OX40 agonist ivuxolimab. Receptors were obtained from an adult with an advanced solid tumor such as melanoma, head and neck, liver or kidney cancer.

The J gene is TRBJ2-7, the V gene TRBV19; 7 bases align to TRBD2. This CDR3 has 14 amino acids. The V gene's germline CDR1 is LNHDA and CDR2 SQIVND (reference sequence). J was trimmed by 4 bases and V by 3 bases; bases with no gene match: 6. The CDR3: CASSIRASGYEQYF. Written as DNA, the CDR3 is TGTGCCAGTAGTATTCGTGCTAGCGGATACGAGCAGTACTTC.

The rearrangement links TRBV25-1 to TRBJ1-2, with a possible D match to TRBD1 (5 bases). The CDR3 contains 12 residues. Germline lookup yields CDR1 MGHDK and CDR2 SYGVNS. V dropped 5 bases and J dropped 2 bases, with 6 bases sitting between them. As DNA, the CDR3 is TGTGCCAGCAGTCGACAGAACTATGGCTACACCTTC. This codes for CASSRQNYGYTF.

The table lists this clone with a few counts. The chain combines TRBV7-8 with TRBJ1-5; a possible D gene is TRBD1 (6 bases). V was pared by 3 bases and J by 0 bases, with 21 bases between. Germline V gene sequence: CDR1 SGHVS, CDR2 FQNEAQ. This CDR3 has 19 amino acids. As DNA, the CDR3 is TGTGCCAGCAGCTTGCTAGGGGGATTGGAACCGTCTAGCAATCAGCCCCAGCATTTT. Translation: CASSLLGGLEPSSNQPQHF.

This chain joins TRBV29-1 and TRBJ1-1; 7 bases are a match to TRBD1. The CDR3 consists of 10 residues. J gave up 7 bases and V 6 bases, and 2 bases lay outside the gene matches. CDR1 and CDR2 from the germline V gene are SQVTM and ANQGSEA. As DNA, the CDR3 is TGCAGCGTACGACAGGGTGAAGCTTTCTTT. This codes for CSVRQGEAFF. Full variable domain (missing parts from reference TRBV29-1 and TRBJ1-1): SAVISQKPSRDICQRGTSLTIQCQVDSQVTMMFWYRQQPGQSLTLIATANQGSEATYESGFVIDKFPISRPNLTFSTLTVSNMSPEDSSIYLCSVRQGEAFFGQGTRLTVV.

The chain uses TRBV5-1 and TRBJ1-6; D may be TRBD1 (6 bases). V was cut by 0 bases and J by 0 bases, with 7 bases left in between. The CDR3 spans 16 residues. Germline CDR1 SGHRS, CDR2 YFSETQ. The CDR3 DNA is TGCGCCAGCAGCTTGGAGGGGGACTCCTATAATTCACCCCTCCACTTT. Its protein product is CASSLEGDSYNSPLHF.

The rearrangement joins TRBV9 to TRBJ1-2, with TRBD1 identical over 8 bases. With V trimmed by 0 bases and J by 7 bases, 14 bases remained unmatched. Germline values: CDR1 SGDLS, CDR2 YYNGEE. This CDR3 spans 17 amino acids. CDR3 amino acids: CASSVVTTGTGRFGYTF. DNA of the CDR3: TGTGCCAGCAGCGTAGTGACAACCGGGACAGGTCGTTTTGGCTACACCTTC.

V usage is TRBV30 and J usage is TRBJ1-6; no clear D. The CDR3 spans 15 residues. Germline CDR1 is GTSNPN and CDR2 is SVGIG (reference sequence). With 0 bases removed from V and 13 bases from J, the gap between germline ends came to 19 bases. The CDR3 protein is CAWSVRRPRKVPLHF. CDR3 sequence (DNA): TGTGCCTGGAGTGTAAGAAGGCCAAGAAAGGTGCCCCTCCACTTT.

The chain links TRBV28 to TRBJ2-3; unclear D gene. This CDR3 contains 15 residues. V lost 3 bases to trimming and J lost 2 bases, with 12 bases between them. Germline values: CDR1 MDHEN, CDR2 SYDVKM. The CDR3 reads CASSFWVGLTDTQYF. In nucleotides, the CDR3 is TGTGCCAGCAGTTTCTGGGTCGGGCTCACAGATACGCAGTATTTT.